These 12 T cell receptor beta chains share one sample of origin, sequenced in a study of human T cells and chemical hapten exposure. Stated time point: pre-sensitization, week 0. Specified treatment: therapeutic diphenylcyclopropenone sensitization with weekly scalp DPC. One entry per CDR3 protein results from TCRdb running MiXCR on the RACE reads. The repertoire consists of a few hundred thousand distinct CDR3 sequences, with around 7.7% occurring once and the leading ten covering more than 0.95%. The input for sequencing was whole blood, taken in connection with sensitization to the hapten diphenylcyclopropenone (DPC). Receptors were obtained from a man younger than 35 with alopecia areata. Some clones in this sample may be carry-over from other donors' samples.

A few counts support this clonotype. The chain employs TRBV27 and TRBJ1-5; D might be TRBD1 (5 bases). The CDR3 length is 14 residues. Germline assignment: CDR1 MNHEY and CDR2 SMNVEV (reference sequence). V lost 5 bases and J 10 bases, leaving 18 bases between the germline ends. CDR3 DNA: TGTGCCAGCAGTCCACGGGACGGGTCGTCCCCCCAGCATTTT. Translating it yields CASSPRDGSSPQHF.

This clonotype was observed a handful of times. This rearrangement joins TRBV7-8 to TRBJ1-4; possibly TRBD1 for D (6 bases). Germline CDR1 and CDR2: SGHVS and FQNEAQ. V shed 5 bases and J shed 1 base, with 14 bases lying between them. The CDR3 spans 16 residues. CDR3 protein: CASSPEGGLTNEKLFF. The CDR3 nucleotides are TGTGCCAGCAGCCCCGAAGGGGGGTTAACTAATGAAAAACTGTTTTTT.

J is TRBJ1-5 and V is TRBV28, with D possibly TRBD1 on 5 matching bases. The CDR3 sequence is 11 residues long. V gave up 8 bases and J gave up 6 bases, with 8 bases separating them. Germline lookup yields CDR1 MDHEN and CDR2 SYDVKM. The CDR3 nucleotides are TGTGCCAGCGAAGGGACTCAGCCCCAGCATTTT. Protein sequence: CASEGTQPQHF.

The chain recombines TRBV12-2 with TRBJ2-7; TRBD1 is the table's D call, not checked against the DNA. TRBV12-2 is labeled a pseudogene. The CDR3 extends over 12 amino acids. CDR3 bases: TGTGCAAGTCGCTCGCCCCCCTACGAGCAGTACGTC. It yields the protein CASRSPPYEQYV.

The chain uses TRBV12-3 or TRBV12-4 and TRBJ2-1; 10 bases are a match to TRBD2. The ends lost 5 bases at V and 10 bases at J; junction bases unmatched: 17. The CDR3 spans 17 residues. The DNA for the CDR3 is TGTGCCAGCAGTCTTCATCCCGGGACTAGCGCCAAAAAGGAGCAGTTCTTC. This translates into CASSLHPGTSAKKEQFF.

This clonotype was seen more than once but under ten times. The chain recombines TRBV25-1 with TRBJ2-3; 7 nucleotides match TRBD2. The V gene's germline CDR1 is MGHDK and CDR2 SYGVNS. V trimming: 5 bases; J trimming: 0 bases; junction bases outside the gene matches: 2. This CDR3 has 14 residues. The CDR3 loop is CASSPAGSTDTQYF. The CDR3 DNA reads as TGTGCCAGCAGTCCAGCGGGGAGCACAGATACGCAGTATTTT.

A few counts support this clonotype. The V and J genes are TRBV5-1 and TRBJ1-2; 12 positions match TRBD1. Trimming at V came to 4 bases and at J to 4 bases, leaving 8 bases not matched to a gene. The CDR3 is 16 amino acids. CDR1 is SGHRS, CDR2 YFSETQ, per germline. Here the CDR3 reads CASSLQGTGGIYGYTF. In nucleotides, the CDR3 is TGCGCCAGCAGCCTTCAGGGGACAGGGGGCATCTATGGCTACACCTTC.

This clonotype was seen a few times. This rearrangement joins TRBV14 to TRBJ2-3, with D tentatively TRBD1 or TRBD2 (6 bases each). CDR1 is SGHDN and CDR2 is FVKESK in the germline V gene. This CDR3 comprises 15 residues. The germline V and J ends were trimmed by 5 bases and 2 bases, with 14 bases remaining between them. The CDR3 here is CASSARGTNTDTQYF. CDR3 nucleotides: TGTGCCAGCAGCGCCCGGGGGACAAACACAGATACGCAGTATTTT.

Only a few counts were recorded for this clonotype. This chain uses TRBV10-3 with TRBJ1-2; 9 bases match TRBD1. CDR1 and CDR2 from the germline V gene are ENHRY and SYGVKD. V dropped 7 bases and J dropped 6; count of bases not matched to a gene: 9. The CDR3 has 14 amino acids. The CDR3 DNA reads TGTGCCATCACACGGGACAGGGTATCAGATGGCTACACCTTC. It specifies CAITRDRVSDGYTF.

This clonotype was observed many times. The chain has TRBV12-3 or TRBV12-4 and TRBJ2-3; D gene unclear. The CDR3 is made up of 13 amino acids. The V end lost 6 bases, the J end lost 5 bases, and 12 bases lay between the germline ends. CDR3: CASRPDGRDTQYF. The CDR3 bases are TGTGCCAGCAGACCCGACGGGCGAGATACGCAGTATTTT.

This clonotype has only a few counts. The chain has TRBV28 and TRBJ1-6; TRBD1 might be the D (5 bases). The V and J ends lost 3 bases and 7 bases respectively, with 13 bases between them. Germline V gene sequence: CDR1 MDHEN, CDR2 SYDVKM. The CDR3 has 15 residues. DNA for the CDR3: TGTGCCAGCAGTTTTGTAGGGGCGGGAAATTCACCCCTCCACTTT. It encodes CASSFVGAGNSPLHF.

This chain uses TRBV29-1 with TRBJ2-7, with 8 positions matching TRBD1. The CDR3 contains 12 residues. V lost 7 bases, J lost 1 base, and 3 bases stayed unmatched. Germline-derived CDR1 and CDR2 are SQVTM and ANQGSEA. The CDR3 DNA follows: TGCAGCGCCAGGGACAGGTCCTACGAGCAGTACTTC. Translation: CSARDRSYEQYF.